The 25 T cell receptor beta chains listed next were all sequenced from one sample in a study of identical twins. Each CDR3 protein is one row after TCRdb ran MiXCR on the 5' RACE reads. The sample yields around 690,000 distinct CDR3 sequences, roughly 20% seen once. These data also formed part of another study, on T cells expressing NK-cell markers.

Sequencing used PBMCs. All receptors come from a young woman in good health.

This clonotype was seen more than once but under ten times. The CDR3 spells CASSLAWTRAYNEQFF. The CDR3 DNA reads as TGTGCCAGCAGCTTGGCTTGGACTCGAGCCTACAATGAGCAGTTCTTC. V and J are TRBV5-5 and TRBJ2-1; tentative D call: TRBD2 (5 bases). CDR3 length: 16 amino acids. V shed 0 bases and J shed 2 bases, with 12 bases lying between them. Germline V gene data show CDR1 as SGHKS and CDR2 as YYEKEE (reference sequence).

The rearrangement uses TRBV21-1 and TRBJ1-5; TRBD1 is the table's D call, not checked against the DNA. TRBV21-1 is listed as a pseudogene. CDR3 length: 19 amino acids. The CDR3 sequence: CASSYPRQGFPYSNQPQHF. The DNA for the CDR3 is TGTGCCAGCAGCTATCCTAGACAGGGTTTTCCCTATAGCAATCAGCCCCAGCATTTT.

This rearrangement joins TRBV5-1 to TRBJ1-1, with D uncertain. Germline V lookup: CDR1 SGHRS, CDR2 YFSETQ. Trimming removed 4 bases from V and 4 bases from J, with 11 bases in between. The CDR3 totals 13 residues. The CDR3 is CASSEGDTTEAFF. The CDR3 nucleotides read TGCGCCAGCAGCGAGGGTGATACCACTGAAGCTTTCTTT.

This sequence joins TRBV7-2 and TRBJ2-7; 12 nucleotides match TRBD2. Unmatched junction bases numbered 4, after V lost 3 bases and J lost 4 bases. Germline V gene sequence: CDR1 SGHTA, CDR2 FQGNSA. This CDR3 contains 15 residues. The CDR3 reads CASSLTSGSIYEQYF. The CDR3 DNA sequence: TGTGCCAGCAGCTTGACTAGCGGGAGTATATACGAGCAGTACTTC.

The V gene is TRBV7-2, the J gene TRBJ1-1; D remains unclear. CDR3 size: 14 residues. Germline lookup yields CDR1 SGHTA and CDR2 FQGNSA. Trimming shortened V by 6 bases and J by 1 base, and 12 bases separated the two germline ends. The CDR3 nucleotides read TGTGCCAGCAGTCAGCGCAGTTCGAACACTGAAGCTTTCTTT. Translation gives CASSQRSSNTEAFF.

V is TRBV5-1 and J is TRBJ2-2; D may be TRBD2 (6 bases). V was pared by 4 bases and J by 6 bases, with 16 bases between. Germline V gene lookup returns CDR1 SGHRS and CDR2 YFSETQ. The CDR3 has 15 residues. DNA for the CDR3: TGCGCCAGCAGCATGACAACCAGGGAGGCCGGGGAGCTGTTTTTT. It specifies CASSMTTREAGELFF.

This clonotype was detected a few times. The gene calls are TRBV12-3 or TRBV12-4 and TRBJ1-2; tentative D call: TRBD1 (6 bases). The CDR3 has 13 residues. Trimming removed 4 bases from V and 4 bases from J, with 10 bases in between. This chain's CDR3 is CASSWDTFYGYTF. The CDR3 region has the DNA TGTGCCAGCAGTTGGGACACCTTCTATGGCTACACCTTC.

The chain is built from TRBV20-1 and TRBJ2-3; D is possibly TRBD2 (6 bases). V lost 1 base and J lost 0, with 11 bases in between. Germline-derived CDR1 and CDR2 are DFQATT and SNEGSKA (reference sequence). This CDR3 is 15 amino acids long. The CDR3 nucleotides are TGCAGTGCTAGAGGGCGGGGAAGTAGCACAGATACGCAGTATTTT. It codes for CSARGRGSSTDTQYF.

There are a few counts of this clonotype. The chain uses TRBV20-1 and TRBJ2-1; D is possibly TRBD1 or TRBD2 (5 bases each). The CDR3 loop spans 13 amino acids. The V gene's germline CDR1 is DFQATT and CDR2 SNEGSKA (reference sequence). The CDR3 DNA reads as TGCAGCGGTGAGCCCGGGACGGATGGTGAGCAGTTCTTC. It encodes CSGEPGTDGEQFF.

J is TRBJ1-1 and V is TRBV20-1, with 7 bases fitting TRBD1. This CDR3 region has 14 residues. With V trimmed by 4 bases and J by 1 base, 6 bases remained unmatched. Germline CDR1 and CDR2: DFQATT and SNEGSKA (reference sequence). As DNA, the CDR3 is TGCAGTGCTAAACGACAGGGACCGAACACTGAAGCTTTCTTT. Encoded protein: CSAKRQGPNTEAFF.

The chain joins TRBV7-9 to TRBJ2-1; 10 nucleotides align to TRBD1. Trimming removed 6 bases from V and 7 bases from J; junction bases left unmatched: 12. In germline, CDR1 is SEHNR, CDR2 FQNEAQ (reference sequence). The CDR3 sequence is 16 residues long. CDR3 nucleotide sequence: TGTGCCAGCAGGCCAGGAACGGGACAGGGGAGAAATGAGCAGTTCTTC. This sequence encodes CASRPGTGQGRNEQFF. The full variable domain, in which reference TRBV7-9 and TRBJ2-1 provide the parts outside the CDR3, is DTGVSQNPRHKITKRGQNVTFRCDPISEHNRLYWYRQTLGQGPEFLTYFQNEAQLEKSRLLSDRFSAERPKGSFSTLEIQRTEQGDSAMYLCASRPGTGQGRNEQFFGPGTRLTVL.

This rearrangement joins TRBV6-2 or TRBV6-3 to TRBJ2-1; 9 bases line up with TRBD1. The CDR3 totals 15 residues. Germline CDR1 and CDR2: MNHEY and SVGEGT. V was pared by 4 bases and J by 9 bases, with 10 bases of the junction left unmatched. The CDR3 is CASSFRDRVDSEQFF. CDR3 in DNA: TGTGCCAGCAGTTTCCGGGACAGGGTCGACTCTGAGCAGTTCTTC.

The sample holds a few counts of this clonotype. The rearrangement joins TRBV20-1 to TRBJ2-7, with a possible D match to TRBD1 (5 bases). The CDR3 length is 10 residues. Germline values: CDR1 DFQATT, CDR2 SNEGSKA (reference sequence). V was pared by 3 bases and J by 8 bases, with 8 bases between. CDR3 in amino acids: CSASQDKQYF. DNA for the CDR3: TGCAGTGCTAGTCAGGACAAGCAGTACTTC.

This clonotype was observed a handful of times. V is TRBV7-9 and J is TRBJ2-6; D unclear. The CDR3 is 15 amino acids. Trimming took 2 bases from V and 0 from J, leaving 5 bases between them. The germline gives CDR1 SEHNR, CDR2 FQNEAQ (reference sequence). CDR3 loop: CASSLHPSGANVLTF. The CDR3 nucleotides are TGTGCCAGCAGCTTACATCCCTCTGGGGCCAACGTCCTGACTTTC.

The V call is TRBV24-1, the J call TRBJ2-4; 7 nucleotides agree with TRBD1. V lost 8 bases and J lost 1; bases outside the gene matches: 1. Germline CDR1 is KGHDR and CDR2 is SFDVKD. CDR3 length: 13 residues. CDR3: CATTDRAKNIQYF. The CDR3, as DNA: TGTGCCACCACGGACAGGGCCAAAAACATTCAGTACTTC.

J is TRBJ2-1 and V is TRBV6-5; TRBD2 matches at 14 bases. The CDR3 loop spans 16 amino acids. Trimming removed 4 bases from V and 5 bases from J; junction bases left unmatched: 4. CDR1 is MNHEY and CDR2 is SVGAGI in the germline V gene. The CDR3 DNA sequence: TGTGCCAGCAGTTGGGGGGGACTAGCGGGAGACAATGAGCAGTTCTTC. Protein sequence: CASSWGGLAGDNEQFF.

This clonotype was recorded a few times. The V and J genes are TRBV5-6 and TRBJ2-7, with TRBD1 matching 12 bases. Germline V CDR1 and CDR2: SGHDT, YYEEEE. The ends lost 0 bases at V and 6 bases at J; junction bases unmatched: 4. The CDR3 covers 15 residues. CDR3 in amino acids: CASSLVGTGGSEQYF. The CDR3 DNA sequence: TGTGCCAGCAGCTTGGTGGGGACAGGGGGCTCCGAGCAGTACTTC.

The rearrangement links TRBV21-1 to TRBJ2-4; the table's D call of TRBD2 was not tested on the DNA. TRBV21-1 represents a pseudogene. The CDR3 contains 21 residues. As DNA, the CDR3 is TGTGCCAGCAGCAACAGGGCCATTCCGACGACGGCCCTGCTAGCCAAAAACATTCAGTACTTC. Translated: CASSNRAIPTTALLAKNIQYF.

The chain combines TRBV27 with TRBJ2-1; TRBD2 matches 13 bases. Looked up from germline, CDR1 is MNHEY and CDR2 is SMNVEV (reference sequence). The CDR3 contains 15 residues. V shed 11 bases, J shed 8 bases, and the junction held 12 bases outside the gene matches. The CDR3 reads CAVMGTSGDVDEQFF. The CDR3 coding sequence is TGTGCCGTCATGGGGACTAGCGGGGACGTGGATGAGCAGTTCTTC.

This chain connects TRBV7-7 to TRBJ2-1; no clear D. The CDR3 covers 15 residues. The germline CDR1 and CDR2 sequences are SSHAT and FNYEAQ (reference sequence). The V end lost 0 bases, the J end lost 7 bases, and 13 bases lay between the germline ends. CDR3 in DNA: TGTGCCAGCAGCTTAGCCACAGCCCCCAAAAATGAGCAGTTCTTC. Amino acid sequence: CASSLATAPKNEQFF.

This clonotype was counted a few times. V is TRBV13 and J is TRBJ2-3, with 7 bases matching TRBD2. V was pared by 5 bases and J by 0 bases, with 11 bases of the junction left unmatched. In germline, CDR1 is PRHDT, CDR2 FYEKMQ (reference sequence). The CDR3 loop spans 17 amino acids. Here the CDR3 reads CASSLVLGGSSTDTQYF. The CDR3 DNA sequence: TGTGCCAGCAGCCTTGTCCTCGGGGGGTCTAGCACAGATACGCAGTATTTT.

The genes are TRBV5-1 and TRBJ2-1; 13 positions agree with TRBD2. The V segment lost 4 bases and the J segment 5 bases; nucleotides outside the gene matches: 3. Germline loops: CDR1 SGHRS, CDR2 YFSETQ. This CDR3 is 15 amino acids long. The CDR3: CASSGLAGANNEQFF. The CDR3 DNA follows: TGCGCCAGCAGCGGACTAGCGGGAGCTAACAATGAGCAGTTCTTC.

This clonotype came up many times. The rearrangement joins TRBV7-2 to TRBJ2-7; the match to TRBD1 covers 9 bases. Germline V gives CDR1 SGHTA, CDR2 FQGNSA. CDR3 length: 14 amino acids. The ends lost 7 bases at V and 3 bases at J; junction bases unmatched: 7. CDR3 residues: CASKNRQGVYEQYF. In nucleotides, the CDR3 is TGTGCCAGCAAGAACCGACAGGGGGTCTACGAGCAGTACTTC.

The rearrangement links TRBV29-1 to TRBJ2-1, with TRBD2 matching 10 bases. This CDR3 is built from 12 residues. Looked up from germline, CDR1 is SQVTM and CDR2 is ANQGSEA. The V segment lost 7 bases and the J segment 12 bases; nucleotides outside the gene matches: 9. The CDR3 region has the DNA TGCAGCGGAGCGGGAGGGCGAAGCGGGCAGTTCTTC. It encodes CSGAGGRSGQFF.

At least ten counts were recorded for this clonotype. This chain connects TRBV7-3 to TRBJ2-1; TRBD1 matches 7 bases. This CDR3 spans 12 amino acids. Germline loops: CDR1 SGHTA, CDR2 FQGTGA. J lost 7 bases, V lost 5 bases, and 2 bases had no gene match. Written as DNA, the CDR3 is TGTGCCAGCAGCGCACAGGGGAATGAGCAGTTCTTC. Protein: CASSAQGNEQFF.